This T cell receptor beta chain stems from a study of T-cell memory formation after mild COVID-19 (dated by TCRdb to about 2021). About the study as a whole: TCR sequence clusters from the two donors were largely donor specific. T-cell clones expanding and contracting after mild COVID-19 in a couple of donors were tracked by longitudinal TCRalpha and TCRbeta repertoire sequencing. The cohort was made up of two young adult volunteers, one female and one male, who were previously healthy.

Details on this clonotype: Its recognized antigen is unknown. Qualities for individual bases were not recorded, and no much larger clone is one base off.

Ficoll-Paque density gradient centrifugation was used to isolate PBMCs. The cysteine opens and the phenylalanine closes a CDR3 of 15 amino acids. This entry keeps only the CDR3 DNA: 45 bases, framed from base 1. CDR1 is given as SGHRS and CDR2 as YFSETQ, both from the germline V gene. V loses 0 bases, J loses 0 bases, and the germline ends lie 6 bases apart. General findings and caveats noted by the study authors: Clones that contracted from day 15 to 85 showed balanced CD4/CD8 phenotypes, whereas a second wave of clones that expanded from day 15 to 37 leaned towards CD4+. Some responding clones were detected in pre-infection memory, suggesting pre-existing cross-reactive memory T cells joined the SARS-CoV-2 response. The second-wave clones that peaked on day 37 were not confirmed to be SARS-CoV-2 specific. Contracting CD4+ clones were located mainly in the CM and EM memory subsets, whereas CD8+ clones were found to be enriched in EMRA. The study included only two mild cases, and larger cohorts that include severe cases with pre-infection samples were judged to be necessary.

Sequencing relied on an Illumina NovaSeq 6000. TCRalpha and TCRbeta cDNA libraries were built by 5'RACE with constant-segment primers, adding sample barcodes and unique molecular identifiers. Trizol reagent was used to extract RNA from every sample. Library amplification was performed in two PCR steps, and a second sample barcode and Illumina TruSeq adapters were introduced in the second step. The libraries were sequenced on an Illumina NovaSeq using 2 x 150 bp paired-end reads. The original methods were these. The reads were demultiplexed and collapsed into UMI-guided consensus sequences using migec v1.2.7. Using mixcr v2.1.11, UMI consensuses were aligned to TRA and TRB V and J templates and then assembled into clonotypes. Expanded or contracted clonotypes were those called significant by both edgeR and NoisET, with noise models trained on biological replicates. For edgeR calls, the cutoffs were a false discovery rate-adjusted p below 0.01 and a log2 fold-change threshold of 1. As an exploratory analysis of dynamics, PCA with hierarchical clustering was applied to max-normalized trajectories of the 1000 most abundant clonotypes. Separately sequenced CD4+ and CD8+ repertoires were used to assign the CD4 or CD8 phenotype of responding clones. The public sequencing data were trimmed at Q25 with fastp and processed into clonotypes with MiXCR by TCRdb, which kept only in-frame beta chains. Records with the same CDR3 protein are collapsed into one entry carrying the most frequent genes and DNA. What appears here as the V and J calls and clone size reflects TCRdb's work, not the paper's. Across this sample there are approximately 430,000 distinct CDR3 sequences, with about a quarter seen only once. Under 15% of the sample is taken by the ten largest.

The rearranged chain carries TRBV5-1 and TRBJ1-4; too little of a D gene remains to name it. The clonotype comes from an adult woman who had mild COVID-19 (a few samples of this study predate the infection). The sample titles of this study are shuffled in the database, so cell type and time point are left out; the donor was told from shared clones. Sequenced: PBMCs or a T cell subset sorted from them (not recorded which). The base sequence is TGCGCCAGCAGCTTGGAAGGAACAACTAATGAAAAACTGTTTTTT. This encodes CASSLEGTTNEKLFF.